These T cell receptor beta chains were read from a single sample in a study of read filtering for tumor transcriptome and immune sequencing. TCRdb passed the reads through MiXCR, listing each CDR3 protein once. This sample has about 63,000 distinct CDR3 sequences, with approximately 15% found just once. The sequencing sample was made of a population of CD138-negative cells sorted from bone marrow. Receptors were obtained from a donor aged 40 or older with multiple myeloma. The CDR3 runs from the conserved cysteine through the conserved F or W. A D gene is named only where the DNA matches it firmly. Clone size, where shown, is once, few, many, or a class for clones that have expanded.

>TRBV20-1|TRBJ1-4|many|.
CSARVYRAEKLFF
TGCAGTGCTAGAGTGTATCGGGCCGAAAAACTGTTTTTT
>TRBV14|TRBJ2-3|many|.
CASSQDVGGENTQYF
TGTGCCAGCAGCCAAGATGTTGGGGGTGAGAATACGCAGTATTTT
>TRBV3-1|TRBJ2-3|many|TRBD2
CASSQDPPSGKTDTQYF
TGTGCCAGCAGCCAAGATCCCCCTAGCGGGAAGACAGATACGCAGTATTTT
>TRBV7-3|TRBJ1-1|many|TRBD1
CASSSQGTMNTEAFF
TGTGCCAGCAGCTCACAGGGGACCATGAACACTGAAGCTTTCTTT
>TRBV9|TRBJ2-2|.|TRBD2
CASSGRTSGRDTNTGELFF
TGTGCCAGCAGCGGGAGGACTAGCGGGAGGGATACTAACACCGGGGAGCTGTTTTTT
>TRBV5-1|TRBJ2-2|few|TRBD2
CASSANPKRGAGELFF
TGCGCCAGCAGCGCGAATCCCAAGCGGGGCGCCGGGGAGCTGTTTTTT
>TRBV28|TRBJ2-1|many|TRBD2
CASSFHEGRLAGNNEQFF
TGTGCCAGCAGTTTTCATGAGGGTAGACTAGCGGGGAACAATGAGCAGTTCTTC
>TRBV7-3|TRBJ2-3|many|TRBD2
CASSEGSSGVTDTQYF
TGTGCCAGCAGCGAAGGATCTAGCGGGGTCACAGATACGCAGTATTTT
>TRBV7-8|TRBJ1-1|many|.
CASSMGGGTEAFF
TGTGCCAGCTCAATGGGCGGAGGCACTGAAGCTTTCTTT
>TRBV20-1|TRBJ2-7|many|.
CSARGDGSYEQYF
TGCAGTGCTAGAGGGGACGGGAGTTACGAGCAGTACTTC
>TRBV20-1|TRBJ2-1|many|TRBD2
CSASESGRIHSYNEQFF
TGCAGTGCTAGCGAAAGCGGGAGGATTCACTCCTACAATGAGCAGTTCTTC
>TRBV3-1|TRBJ1-1|.|TRBD1
CASSQWDRNTEAFF
TGTGCCAGCAGCCAGTGGGACAGGAACACTGAAGCTTTCTTT
>TRBV2|TRBJ2-2|many|TRBD2
CASSGPSGWNTGELFF
TGTGCCAGCAGTGGCCCTAGCGGTTGGAACACCGGGGAGCTGTTTTTT
>TRBV29-1|TRBJ2-2|few|TRBD1
CSVDPTLGWFPADRANTGELFF
TGCAGCGTTGACCCGACACTGGGGTGGTTTCCGGCCGACAGGGCGAACACCGGGGAGCTGTTTTTT
>TRBV20-1|TRBJ1-1|.|.
CSALVTGRGNTEAFF
TGCAGTGCCTTAGTCACAGGGAGGGGGAACACTGAAGCTTTCTTT
>TRBV7-2|TRBJ2-1|.|.
CASSLMTLLQEQFF
TGCGCCAGCAGCTTAATGACTTTGTTGCAAGAGCAGTTCTTC
>TRBV11-2|TRBJ2-3|many|TRBD2
CASSPSGSSQYF
TGTGCCAGCAGCCCTAGCGGGAGTTCGCAGTATTTT
>TRBV7-2|TRBJ1-1|once|.
CASSLFGKTELNSEAFF
TGTGCCAGCAGCTTATTCGGAAAGACAGAGCTGAACTCTGAAGCTTTCTTT
>TRBV4-1|TRBJ1-1|many|.
CASSLWGEAFF
TGCGCCAGCAGCCTTTGGGGAGAAGCTTTCTTT
>TRBV28|TRBJ2-7|.|.
CASTIRSRTYEQYF
TGTGCCAGCACCATTCGGTCCCGGACCTACGAGCAGTACTTC
>TRBV20-1|TRBJ2-1|many|TRBD2
CSARAPGLAGLRAYNEQFF
TGCAGTGCTAGGGCACCGGGACTAGCGGGGTTAAGGGCCTACAATGAGCAGTTCTTC
>TRBV19|TRBJ2-7|.|.
CASSARTDMLSYEQYF
TGTGCCAGTAGTGCCCGGACAGACATGCTCTCCTACGAGCAGTACTTC
>TRBV6-5|TRBJ1-5|.|.
CASSQTGVSNQPQHF
TGTGCCAGCAGCCAAACCGGGGTAAGCAATCAGCCCCAGCATTTT
>TRBV6-5|TRBJ1-1|many|.
CASSYQGEAFF
TGTGCCAGCAGTTACCAAGGGGAAGCTTTCTTT